The following is a T cell receptor (beta chain) sequence with its context. Its antigen has not been determined. Base qualities are not recorded, but no much larger clone differs from it by a single base. The germline V gene encodes CDR1 SGHDT and CDR2 YYEEEE. Its CDR3 holds 15 amino acids, cysteine through phenylalanine. The read is trimmed to its CDR3 DNA, 45 bases read in frame from base 1. V lost 3 bases and J lost 3 bases; the stretch between them is 13 bases long. TCR beta CDR3 regions were sequenced from DNA using the immunoSEQ Assay. The paper's data handling went like this. To compute T cell density, TCR beta template counts were normalized to usable DNA, which was estimated by amplifying housekeeping genes. Richness was estimated with the preseqR package, extrapolating to 400,000 templates for PBMC samples and 120,000 templates for tissue samples. Clonality was defined by subtracting Pielou's evenness from one. To identify tissue-enriched TCRs, differential abundance testing was run on productive amino-acid clonotypes with a minimum total count of 5 and an alpha of 0.1. The Jaccard Index and the Morisita Overlap Index were used to measure how much the repertoires overlapped between compartments. GLIPH grouped TCR beta CDR3s together with public tetramer-defined viral CDR3s, and a viral motif had to include at least three viral sequences and also show V-gene enrichment. Sourced from immuneACCESS, this table was stored by TCRdb with only in-frame sequences that have V and J called. A share of the clones is absent; for the studies checked, an unresolved V gene accounts for under half, and the remainder has no known explanation. That table is the source of V, J and clone size, and D and trimming were worked out from the DNA. The sample table contains about 29,000 clones; only one count was recorded for 89% of them. The ten largest clonotypes hold 9% to 12% of the sample.

At diagnosis, tumor, uninvolved tumor-adjacent lung and peripheral blood were collected and then preserved as a mix of FFPE and fresh-frozen material. For TCR repertoire profiling, the blood samples were analyzed as peripheral blood mononuclear cells. The data were taken from a study of T cells in localized non-small cell lung cancer (dated by TCRdb to 2020 to 2022). Concerning the study at large: Comparing tumors with uninvolved tumor-adjacent lungs, the study looked at the T cell repertoires of fewer than 250 patients with early-stage NSCLC. All 240 or so NSCLC patients in the cohort were treatment-naive and had localized lung tumors that were resected. A mean age of roughly 66 years was recorded for the NSCLC patients, of whom more than 120 were male and more than 95 were female. Points the paper makes about the study in general: Because multi-region tumor sequencing was not performed, intratumor heterogeneity could not be ruled out. Longer overall survival was associated with higher blood T cell density, whereas shorter survival was associated with higher adjacent-lung clonality. A median of roughly 50 of the top 100 tumor clones turned up in the paired uninvolved adjacent lung, and about 28 of those clones also ranked among the top 100 of that same adjacent lung. The highest T cell clonality was observed in uninvolved tumor-adjacent lung, where clonality exceeded that of tumor, suggesting that antigenic responses were more focused in uninvolved tumor-adjacent lung. Because the study design was exploratory, TCR variables were selected using unadjusted p-values without false-discovery rate correction.

The V and J segments used are TRBV5-6 and TRBJ1-5; the D gene is perhaps TRBD1, on 6 matching bases. The receptor was derived from a woman aged 35 to 69 with stage I lung adenocarcinoma. The sequencing used peripheral blood, collected before any cancer treatment. CDR3 protein: CASSSGQLFNQPQHF. The base sequence is TGTGCCAGCAGCTCAGGACAGTTATTCAATCAGCCCCAGCATTTT.